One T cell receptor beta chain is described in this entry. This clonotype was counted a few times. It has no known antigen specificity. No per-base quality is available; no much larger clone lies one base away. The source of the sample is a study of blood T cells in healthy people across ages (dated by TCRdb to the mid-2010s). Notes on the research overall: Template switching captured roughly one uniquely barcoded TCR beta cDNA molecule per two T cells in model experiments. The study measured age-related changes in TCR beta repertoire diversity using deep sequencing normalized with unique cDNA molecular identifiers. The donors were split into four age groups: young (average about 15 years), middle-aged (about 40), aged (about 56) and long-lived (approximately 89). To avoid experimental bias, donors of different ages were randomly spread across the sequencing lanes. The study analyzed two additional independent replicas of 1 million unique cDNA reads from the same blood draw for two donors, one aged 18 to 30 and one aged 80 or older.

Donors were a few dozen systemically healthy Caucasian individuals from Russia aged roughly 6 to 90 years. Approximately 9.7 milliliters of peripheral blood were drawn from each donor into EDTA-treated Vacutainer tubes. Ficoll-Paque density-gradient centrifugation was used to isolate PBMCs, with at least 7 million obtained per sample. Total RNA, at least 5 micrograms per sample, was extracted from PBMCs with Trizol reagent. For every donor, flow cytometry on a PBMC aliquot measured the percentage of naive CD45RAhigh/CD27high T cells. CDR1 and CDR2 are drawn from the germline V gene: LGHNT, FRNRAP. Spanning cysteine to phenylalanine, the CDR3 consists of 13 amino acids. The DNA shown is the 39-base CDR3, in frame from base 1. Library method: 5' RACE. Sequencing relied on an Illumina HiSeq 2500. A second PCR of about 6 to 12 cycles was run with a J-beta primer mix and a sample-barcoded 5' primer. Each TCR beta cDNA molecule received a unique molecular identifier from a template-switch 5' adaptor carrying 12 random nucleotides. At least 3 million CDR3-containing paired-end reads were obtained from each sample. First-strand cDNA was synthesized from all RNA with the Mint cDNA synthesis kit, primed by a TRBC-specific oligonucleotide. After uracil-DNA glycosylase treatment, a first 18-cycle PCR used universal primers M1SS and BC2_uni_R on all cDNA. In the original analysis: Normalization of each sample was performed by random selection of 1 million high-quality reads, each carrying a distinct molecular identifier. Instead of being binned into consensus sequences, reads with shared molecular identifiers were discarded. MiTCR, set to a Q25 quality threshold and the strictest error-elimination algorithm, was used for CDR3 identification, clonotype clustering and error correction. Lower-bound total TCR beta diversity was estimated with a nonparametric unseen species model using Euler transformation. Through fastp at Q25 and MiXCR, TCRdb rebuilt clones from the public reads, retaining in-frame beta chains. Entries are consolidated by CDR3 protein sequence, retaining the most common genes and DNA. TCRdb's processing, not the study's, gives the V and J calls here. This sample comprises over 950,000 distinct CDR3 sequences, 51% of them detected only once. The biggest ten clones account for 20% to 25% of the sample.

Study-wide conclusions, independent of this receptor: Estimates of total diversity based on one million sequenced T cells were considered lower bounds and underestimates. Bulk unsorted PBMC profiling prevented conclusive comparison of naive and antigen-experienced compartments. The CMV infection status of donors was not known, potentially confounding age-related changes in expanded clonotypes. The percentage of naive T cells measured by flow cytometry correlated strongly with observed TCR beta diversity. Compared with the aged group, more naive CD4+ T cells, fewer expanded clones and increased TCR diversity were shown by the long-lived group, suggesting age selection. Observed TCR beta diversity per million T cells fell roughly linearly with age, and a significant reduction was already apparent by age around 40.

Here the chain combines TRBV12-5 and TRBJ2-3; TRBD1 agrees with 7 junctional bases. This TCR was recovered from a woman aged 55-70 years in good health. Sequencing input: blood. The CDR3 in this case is CDSSVTGADTQYF. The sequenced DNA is TGTGACTCCTCGGTCACAGGGGCAGATACGCAGTATTTT.